The 27 T cell receptor beta chains below were found in one sample sequenced in a study of response to subunit inactivated influenza vaccine. MiXCR, run by TCRdb on the RT-PCR reads, gives a single entry per CDR3 protein. The data contain approximately 500,000 distinct CDR3 sequences, under 30% of them singletons. These same records also appear under a second study, on T cells expressing NK-cell markers. In that study: Production of TCR beta cDNA relied on 5'RACE template switching with UMIs.

The specimen comprised CD4+ T cells sorted from PBMCs, sampled 11 to 12 days after vaccination. These receptors all come from a man aged 50 to 60 who received an inactivated influenza vaccine.

This clonotype occurred a few times. This chain links TRBV12-3 or TRBV12-4 with TRBJ1-6; the D gene is possibly TRBD1 (5 bases). The CDR3 runs to 14 residues. The V and J ends lost 3 bases and 5 bases respectively, with 8 bases between them. The CDR3 DNA reads as TGTGCCAGCAGTTTTACGGGGGATAATTCACCCCTCCACTTT. It is translated as CASSFTGDNSPLHF.

This rearrangement joins TRBV6-1 to TRBJ2-3; no clear D gene. This CDR3 spans 12 amino acids. Germline loops: CDR1 MNHNS, CDR2 SASEGT. Trimming shortened V by 2 bases and J by 5 bases, and 5 bases separated the two germline ends. Here the CDR3 DNA reads TGTGCCAGCAGTGAATTTGGAGATACGCAGTATTTT. It translates to CASSEFGDTQYF.

The chain employs TRBV5-1 and TRBJ1-2; 7 bases are a match to TRBD1. After removal of 3 bases from V and 0 bases from J, the junction contained 5 bases not matched to a gene. Germline V gene lookup returns CDR1 SGHRS and CDR2 YFSETQ. This CDR3 comprises 15 residues. The DNA of the CDR3 is TGCGCCAGCAGCTATCAGGGGGATGCTAACTATGGCTACACCTTC. It encodes CASSYQGDANYGYTF.

This clonotype appeared a few times. CDR3: CASSWGQGRSGANVLTF. The CDR3 DNA is TGTGCCAGCAGTTGGGGACAGGGAAGATCTGGGGCCAACGTCCTGACTTTC. The genes are TRBV6-2 or TRBV6-3 and TRBJ2-6, with 9 bases aligning to TRBD1. From germline, CDR1 is MNHEY and CDR2 SVGEGT. The trim removed 4 bases at V and 1 base at J, leaving 5 bases unmatched. This CDR3 is 17 amino acids long.

This clonotype appeared a few times. The V and J genes are TRBV3-1 and TRBJ1-3; tentatively, D is TRBD1 (6 bases). This CDR3 is built from 17 residues. V lost 1 base and J lost 0, with 13 bases in between. Per the germline V gene, CDR1 is LGHDT and CDR2 is YNNKEL (reference sequence). This CDR3 is CASSQVPTGSSGNTIYF. CDR3 nucleotides: TGTGCCAGCAGCCAAGTCCCGACAGGATCCTCTGGAAACACCATATATTTT.

This CDR3 is CASSDGYRISAFF. CDR3 nucleotides: TGTGCCAGCAGTGATGGTTACAGGATCTCGGCTTTCTTT. The chain couples TRBV25-1 to TRBJ1-1; D possibly corresponds to TRBD1 (5 bases). The germline CDR1 and CDR2 sequences are MGHDK and SYGVNS. This CDR3 has 13 amino acids. Trimming stripped 3 bases from V and 11 bases from J, with 16 bases between.

The CDR3 region is CASSLDRSGWQYF. The CDR3 DNA reads TGTGCCAGCAGCTTAGATCGATCAGGATGGCAGTACTTC. This rearrangement joins TRBV11-2 to TRBJ2-7, with D unresolved. CDR3 size: 13 residues. With 0 bases removed from V and 9 bases from J, the gap between germline ends came to 12 bases. From germline, CDR1 is SGHAT and CDR2 FQNNGV.

The chain links TRBV7-9 to TRBJ2-7; TRBD2 agrees at 11 bases. After removal of 4 bases from V and 5 bases from J, the junction contained 4 bases not matched to a gene. The germline gives CDR1 SEHNR, CDR2 FQNEAQ (reference sequence). The CDR3 totals 14 residues. The CDR3 DNA is TGTGCCAGCAGCTATAGCGGGGGGGCGAACGAGCAGTACTTC. The encoded protein is CASSYSGGANEQYF.

A word on this clonotype: Its ends do not fully match the called genes, so a read error is possible. The chain joins TRBV11-1 to TRBJ2-7; 11 bases align to TRBD2. Germline V gene data show CDR1 as SGHAT and CDR2 as FQDESV (reference sequence). The CDR3 loop spans 19 amino acids. CDR3 in amino acids: CASSSGTSGEKKSSHEQYF. The CDR3, as DNA: TGTGCCAGCAGCTCCGGGACTAGCGGCGAGAAGAAAAGCTCCCACGAGCAGTACTTC. Combining the CDR3 with reference TRBV11-1 and TRBJ2-7 gives the whole variable domain EAEVAQSPRYKITEKSQAVAFWCDPISGHATLYWYRQILGQGPELLVQFQDESVVDDSQLPKDRFSAERLKGVDSTLKIQPAELGDSAMYLCASSSGTSGEKKSSHEQYFGPGTRLTVT.

The V and J genes are TRBV4-1 and TRBJ2-2; D may be TRBD2 (7 bases). CDR3 length equals 15 residues. The germline V gene encodes CDR1 MGHRA and CDR2 YSYEKL. V lost 4 bases and J lost 1, with 10 bases in between. CDR3 in amino acids: CASSRRGQNTGELFF. The CDR3 DNA follows: TGCGCCAGCAGCCGGCGGGGGCAGAACACCGGGGAGCTGTTTTTT.

The J gene is TRBJ2-1, the V gene TRBV7-9, with D perhaps TRBD2 (5 bases). V was pared by 2 bases and J by 1 base, with 15 bases between. CDR3 size: 17 residues. Germline CDR1 is SEHNR and CDR2 is FQNEAQ (reference sequence). The CDR3 protein is CASSLFRGRGSYNEQFF. The CDR3 bases are TGTGCCAGCAGCTTATTTCGGGGTCGGGGATCCTACAATGAGCAGTTCTTC.

This chain joins TRBV19 and TRBJ2-7; no reliable D call. CDR1 and CDR2 (germline): LNHDA, SQIVND (reference sequence). The CDR3 contains 11 residues. V was pared by 7 bases and J by 2 bases, with 6 bases between. The CDR3 sequence: CASTDTYEQYF. The CDR3 nucleotides are TGTGCCAGTACCGATACCTACGAGCAGTACTTC.

The chain couples TRBV6-6 to TRBJ2-1, with 7 bases that match TRBD2. The germline V gene has CDR1 MNHNY and CDR2 SVGAGI (reference sequence). V lost 8 bases and J lost 10; bases outside the gene matches: 8. The CDR3 has 12 amino acids. The CDR3: CASSPLLAEQFF. For the CDR3, the DNA is TGTGCCAGCTCCCCCCTACTAGCGGAGCAGTTCTTC.

This chain uses TRBV20-1 with TRBJ2-2; D is possibly TRBD1 or TRBD2 (5 bases each). CDR1 and CDR2 from the germline V gene are DFQATT and SNEGSKA (reference sequence). The CDR3 covers 15 residues. The V end was cut by 3 bases, the J end by 3 bases, with 14 bases between. CDR3 in DNA: TGCAGTGCTAGCTCCGGGACCCTGGACACCGGGGAGCTGTTTTTT. It translates to CSASSGTLDTGELFF.

The CDR3 spells CASSPGIPDSNSNQPQHF. The DNA of the CDR3 is TGCGCCAGCAGCCCAGGCATACCGGACAGCAATAGCAATCAGCCCCAGCATTTT. This sequence joins TRBV4-1 and TRBJ1-5; D possibly corresponds to TRBD1 (6 bases). The CDR3 sequence is 18 residues long. Germline CDR1 and CDR2: MGHRA and YSYEKL. The V end lost 4 bases, the J end lost 0 bases, and 19 bases lay between the germline ends.

This clonotype was recorded only once. V and J are TRBV30 and TRBJ2-7; D remains ambiguous. V lost 0 bases, J lost 4 bases, and 7 bases lay in between. Germline loops: CDR1 GTSNPN, CDR2 SVGIG (reference sequence). This CDR3 has 12 amino acids. The CDR3 DNA follows: TGTGCCTGGAGTGTGGGGTGGTACGAGCAGTACTTC. As protein: CAWSVGWYEQYF.

The chain links TRBV18 to TRBJ1-2; 7 positions match TRBD1. Trimming removed 6 bases from V and 0 bases from J; junction bases left unmatched: 7. The CDR3 extends over 15 amino acids. Germline CDR1 is KGHSH and CDR2 is LQKENI. CDR3 coding DNA: TGTGCCAGCTCCCCGGGACAGTTAACTAACTATGGCTACACCTTC. Translated, it gives CASSPGQLTNYGYTF.

There are a few counts of this clonotype. The rearrangement uses TRBV6-2 or TRBV6-3 and TRBJ2-2, with a tentative D call TRBD2 (5 bases). Trimming removed 2 bases from V and 1 base from J, with 8 bases in between. The CDR3 runs 15 residues. Germline V gene lookup returns CDR1 MNHEY and CDR2 SVGEGT. In DNA, the CDR3 is TGTGCCAGCAGTTACAGCGGTTTGAACACCGGGGAGCTGTTTTTT. This codes for CASSYSGLNTGELFF.

The chain links TRBV21-1 to TRBJ2-7. TRBV21-1 is termed a pseudogene. This CDR3 has 13 amino acids. The DNA of the CDR3 is TGTGCCAGCAGCAAAGTGGAAAGCTACGAGCAGTACTTC. It is translated as CASSKVESYEQYF.

The chain recombines TRBV6-1 with TRBJ2-3; 9 bases fit TRBD1. Germline V gene sequence: CDR1 MNHNS, CDR2 SASEGT. V lost 6 bases to trimming and J lost 1 base; unmatched junction nucleotides: 5. The length of the CDR3 is 15 residues. This CDR3 is CASRDRGSGTDTQYF. The DNA of the CDR3 is TGTGCCAGCAGAGACAGGGGGTCGGGCACAGATACGCAGTATTTT.

This clonotype was seen once. V is TRBV10-3 and J is TRBJ2-3; D ambiguous. V was pared by 2 bases and J by 8 bases, with 17 bases between. Germline-derived CDR1 and CDR2 are ENHRY and SYGVKD. CDR3 length: 15 residues. The CDR3 protein is CAISEPRTEPGTQYF. CDR3 DNA sequence: TGTGCCATCAGTGAGCCCAGGACGGAGCCAGGTACGCAGTATTTT.

This clonotype has just a few counts. The chain uses TRBV2 and TRBJ2-5; unclear D gene. With 3 bases removed from V and 1 base from J, the gap between germline ends came to 12 bases. This CDR3 is built from 15 residues. Germline assignment: CDR1 SNHLY and CDR2 FYNNEI. This CDR3 is CASSDVGNPQETQYF. The CDR3 nucleotides read TGTGCCAGCAGTGATGTTGGCAACCCCCAAGAGACCCAGTACTTC.

The rearrangement links TRBV5-1 to TRBJ2-1, with D perhaps TRBD1 or TRBD2 (5 bases each). The V and J ends lost 0 bases and 2 bases respectively, with 9 bases between them. Looked up from germline, CDR1 is SGHRS and CDR2 is YFSETQ. The CDR3 consists of 15 residues. DNA of the CDR3: TGCGCCAGCAGCTTGGGAGGGGTTACCTACAATGAGCAGTTCTTC. Protein product: CASSLGGVTYNEQFF.

This clonotype has more than one count but fewer than ten. The V and J genes are TRBV5-5 and TRBJ1-6; D gene unclear. V gave up 2 bases and J gave up 8 bases, with 8 bases separating them. The CDR3 sequence is 13 residues long. Germline V lookup: CDR1 SGHKS, CDR2 YYEKEE (reference sequence). CDR3 sequence: CASSFYWDSPLHF. CDR3 DNA: TGTGCCAGCAGCTTTTATTGGGATTCACCCCTCCACTTT.

This clonotype occurred many times. At one end the junction does not follow the germline gene, possibly because of a read error. This chain connects TRBV5-1 to TRBJ2-7; possible D gene TRBD1, 6 bases. From germline, CDR1 is SGHRS and CDR2 YFSETQ. This CDR3 region has 14 residues. The CDR3 DNA is TGTGCCAGCAGCCTCGGGACACCATCCTACGAGCAGTACTTC. Translating it yields CASSLGTPSYEQYF.

The chain carries TRBV20-1 and TRBJ2-7; TRBD2 matches at 7 bases. The CDR3 consists of 11 residues. Unmatched junction bases numbered 1, after V lost 6 bases and J lost 2 bases. Germline V CDR1 and CDR2: DFQATT, SNEGSKA (reference sequence). CDR3 sequence (DNA): TGCAGTGCAACTAGCGCCTACGAGCAGTACTTC. Translated: CSATSAYEQYF.

Remarks on this clonotype: A much larger clone is a single base away; this may be a read error. V and J are TRBV20-1 and TRBJ2-5; the D is unclear. The CDR3 sequence is 17 residues long. The germline V gene has CDR1 DFQATT and CDR2 SNEGSKA (reference sequence). Here the CDR3 DNA reads TGCTGTGCTAGATCCCCGGCCCACTTTGAGGAGCAAGAGACCCAGTACTTC. Residues: CCARSPAHFEEQETQYF.